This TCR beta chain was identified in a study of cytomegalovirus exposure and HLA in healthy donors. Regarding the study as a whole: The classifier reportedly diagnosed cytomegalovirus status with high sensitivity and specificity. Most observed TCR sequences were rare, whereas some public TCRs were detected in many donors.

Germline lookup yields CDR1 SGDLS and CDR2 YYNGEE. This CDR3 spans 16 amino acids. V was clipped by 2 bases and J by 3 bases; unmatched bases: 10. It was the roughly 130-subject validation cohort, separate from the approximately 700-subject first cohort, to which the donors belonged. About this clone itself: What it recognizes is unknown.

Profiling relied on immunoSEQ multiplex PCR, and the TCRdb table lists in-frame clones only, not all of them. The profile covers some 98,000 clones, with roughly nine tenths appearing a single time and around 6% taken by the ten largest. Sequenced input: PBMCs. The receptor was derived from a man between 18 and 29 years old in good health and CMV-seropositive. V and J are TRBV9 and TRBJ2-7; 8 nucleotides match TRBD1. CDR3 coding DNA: TGTGCCAGCAGCGTGGGACAGGCCGTCTCTTTCTACGAGCAGTACTTC. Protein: CASSVGQAVSFYEQYF.